This entry lists 32 T cell receptor beta chains sequenced from one sample in a study of T cells in Graves' hyperthyroidism and ophthalmopathy. TCR beta CDR3 sequences were amplified from RNA transcripts. The primer set for the first-round RT-PCR of the TCR CDR3 was HTBI. One entry per CDR3 protein, called by TCRdb with MiXCR from the multiplex PCR reads. This sample has 650,000 to 850,000 distinct CDR3 sequences; approximately 18% occur once, and the top ten carry around 17%. Sequencing used blood. These receptor sequences come from a woman in her forties or fifties with Graves' hyperthyroidism that later progressed to Graves' ophthalmopathy.

This clonotype has ten or more counts. This chain joins TRBV20-1 and TRBJ1-4, with a tentative D call TRBD1 (5 bases). Germline assignment: CDR1 DFQATT and CDR2 SNEGSKA (reference sequence). The CDR3 is made up of 11 amino acids. V gave up 6 bases and J gave up 8 bases, with 10 bases separating them. The CDR3 reads CSAQGKEKLFF. The DNA for the CDR3 is TGCAGTGCGCAGGGAAAGGAAAAACTGTTTTTT.

This clonotype was counted ten times or more. The rearrangement joins TRBV12-3 or TRBV12-4 to TRBJ2-2; TRBD1 agrees at 10 bases. V was clipped by 5 bases and J by 4 bases; unmatched bases: 13. The CDR3 spans 18 residues. The DNA for the CDR3 is TGTGCCAGCAGTCTTATCTCCTTGGGGACAGGGGCCACCGGGGAGCTGTTTTTT. Residues: CASSLISLGTGATGELFF.

This clonotype was counted between two and nine times. The chain is built from TRBV12-3 or TRBV12-4 and TRBJ1-5; no reliable D call. CDR3 size: 13 residues. V lost 5 bases to trimming and J lost 6 bases, with 11 bases between them. Here the CDR3 DNA reads TGTGCCAGCAGTCCCCGATTAAGTCAGCCCCAGCATTTT. Translating it yields CASSPRLSQPQHF.

The table lists this clonotype with many counts. The V gene is TRBV3-1, the J gene TRBJ2-3, with 7 bases identical to TRBD1. Trimming took 0 bases from V and 4 from J; bases not matched to a gene: 1. This CDR3 has 14 residues. In germline, CDR1 is LGHDT, CDR2 YNNKEL (reference sequence). The CDR3 region is CASSQEGQSDTQYF. The CDR3, as DNA: TGTGCCAGCAGCCAAGAGGGACAGTCAGATACGCAGTATTTT.

The V call is TRBV5-6, the J call TRBJ1-6; TRBD1 might be the D (6 bases). The CDR3 totals 13 residues. With 2 bases removed from V and 7 bases from J, the gap between germline ends came to 7 bases. Germline CDR1 SGHDT, CDR2 YYEEEE. This CDR3 reads CASSFDRNSPLHF. For the CDR3, the DNA is TGTGCCAGCAGCTTCGACAGGAATTCACCCCTCCACTTT.

This clonotype was observed a handful of times. This rearrangement joins TRBV20-1 to TRBJ1-5, with no clear D. The CDR3 loop spans 14 amino acids. The V end lost 5 bases, the J end lost 5 bases, and 16 bases lay between the germline ends. In germline, CDR1 is DFQATT, CDR2 SNEGSKA (reference sequence). The CDR3 DNA reads TGCAGTGCTGGGAGGGCACCCCGATATCAGCCCCAGCATTTT. Translating it yields CSAGRAPRYQPQHF.

This clonotype was found many times. The chain has TRBV5-1 and TRBJ2-3; 8 bases map to TRBD2. V dropped 4 bases and J dropped 6; count of bases not matched to a gene: 7. The CDR3 covers 14 residues. Germline loops: CDR1 SGHRS, CDR2 YFSETQ. The CDR3 DNA reads TGCGCCAGCAGCGTCGGACTAGCCGGGGATACGCAGTATTTT. Its protein product is CASSVGLAGDTQYF. The variable domain in full, completed from reference TRBV5-1 and TRBJ2-3, reads KAGVTQTPRYLIKTRGQQVTLSCSPISGHRSVSWYQQTPGQGLQFLFEYFSETQRNKGNFPGRFSGRQFSNSRSEMNVSTLELGDSALYLCASSVGLAGDTQYFGPGTRLTVL.

This clonotype showed up many times. This chain joins TRBV11-2 and TRBJ1-4; D may be TRBD1 (6 bases). In germline, CDR1 is SGHAT, CDR2 FQNNGV. This CDR3 is built from 14 residues. Trimming removed 5 bases at V and 4 bases at J, with 11 bases between. CDR3 coding DNA: TGTGCCAGCAGCCCGGACAGCAATAATGAAAAACTGTTTTTT. Protein: CASSPDSNNEKLFF.

The sample holds a few counts of this clonotype. The rearrangement links TRBV12-5 to TRBJ1-4; D is perhaps TRBD1 (5 bases). This CDR3 is 16 amino acids long. Germline CDR1 and CDR2: LGHNT and FRNRAP. V was pared by 1 base and J by 8 bases, with 17 bases between. In DNA, the CDR3 is TGTGCTAGTGGTTTGGATTTCTCCGGGGCGGGCGAAAAACTGTTTTTT. This codes for CASGLDFSGAGEKLFF. Full variable domain (missing parts from reference TRBV12-5 and TRBJ1-4): DARVTQTPRHKVTEMGQEVTMRCQPILGHNTVFWYRQTMMQGLELLAYFRNRAPLDDSGMPKDRFSAEMPDATLATLKIQPSEPRDSAVYFCASGLDFSGAGEKLFFGSGTQLSVL.

This chain joins TRBV29-1 and TRBJ2-1, with D unresolved. CDR1 is SQVTM and CDR2 is ANQGSEA in the germline V gene. The CDR3 is 13 amino acids. Trimming removed 6 bases from V and 4 bases from J, with 13 bases in between. CDR3 sequence reads: CSVRPPNYNEQFF. Here the CDR3 DNA reads TGCAGCGTGCGTCCCCCGAATTACAATGAGCAGTTCTTC.

This clonotype was found many times. J is TRBJ2-3 and V is TRBV5-1; D gene uncertain. The CDR3 runs to 13 residues. Germline assignment: CDR1 SGHRS and CDR2 YFSETQ. The V end lost 6 bases, the J end lost 2 bases, and 10 bases lay between the germline ends. This CDR3 reads CASTGQYTDTQYF. In DNA form, the CDR3 reads TGCGCCAGCACCGGGCAGTACACAGATACGCAGTATTTT.

This clonotype turned up a few times. This chain uses TRBV19 with TRBJ1-1, with TRBD1 matching over 8 bases. The ends lost 3 bases at V and 4 bases at J; junction bases unmatched: 4. This CDR3 contains 14 residues. The germline CDR1 and CDR2 sequences are LNHDA and SQIVND (reference sequence). CDR3 coding DNA: TGTGCCAGTAGTATGGGACAGGTGGGCACTGAAGCTTTCTTT. It specifies CASSMGQVGTEAFF.

V and J are TRBV4-2 and TRBJ2-2, with 9 bases identical to TRBD1. V lost 5 bases, J lost 6 bases, and 13 bases stayed unmatched. The CDR3 has 17 amino acids. Germline values: CDR1 LGHNA, CDR2 YNFKEQ. DNA for the CDR3: TGTGCCAGCAGCTTTTGGGCGGCGGGACAGGGTTCCGGGGAGCTGTTTTTT. Its translation: CASSFWAAGQGSGELFF.

The chain combines TRBV3-1 with TRBJ2-1, with a weak D call TRBD2 (6 bases). With 1 base removed from V and 0 bases from J, the gap between germline ends came to 10 bases. Germline CDR1 reads LGHDT; CDR2 reads YNNKEL (reference sequence). The CDR3 covers 16 residues. The CDR3 DNA follows: TGTGCCAGCAGCCAAGGAGTGGACTACTCCTACAATGAGCAGTTCTTC. Translated: CASSQGVDYSYNEQFF.

The chain employs TRBV12-3 or TRBV12-4 and TRBJ1-1; D unclear. The V and J ends lost 8 bases and 3 bases respectively, with 10 bases between them. The CDR3 extends over 12 amino acids. CDR3: CASFERYTEAFF. The CDR3 bases are TGTGCCAGCTTCGAGCGATACACTGAAGCTTTCTTT.

About this clonotype: A read error may be the cause here, since a much bigger clone is one base away. V usage is TRBV6-1 and J usage is TRBJ1-2; tentative D call: TRBD1 (5 bases). The CDR3 is 15 residues long. CDR1 and CDR2 from the germline V gene are MNHNS and SASEGT. CDR3 nucleotide sequence: TGTGCCAGCAGTGACCCCGGCGGCAGGGCCTATGGCTACGCCTTC. Translated, it gives CASSDPGGRAYGYAF.

This clonotype was counted at least ten times. This chain connects TRBV6-6 to TRBJ2-2, with TRBD2 matching 8 bases. The CDR3 loop spans 15 amino acids. The ends lost 2 bases at V and 7 bases at J; junction bases unmatched: 6. From germline, CDR1 is MNHNY and CDR2 SVGAGI (reference sequence). Here the CDR3 DNA reads TGTGCCAGCAGTTACGGGGGGACTAGTATCGGGGAGCTGTTTTTT. As protein: CASSYGGTSIGELFF.

This chain uses TRBV2 with TRBJ1-6, with D possibly being TRBD1 (5 bases). The germline CDR1 and CDR2 sequences are SNHLY and FYNNEI. The CDR3 extends over 17 amino acids. With 9 bases removed from V and 4 bases from J, the gap between germline ends came to 22 bases. The CDR3 reads CASKRDFVPQYNSPLHF. The CDR3 DNA sequence: TGTGCCAGTAAACGGGACTTCGTCCCCCAATATAATTCACCCCTCCACTTT.

In this sample, this clonotype turned up many times. The chain has TRBV12-3 or TRBV12-4 and TRBJ1-5; tentative D call: TRBD1 (5 bases). CDR3 size: 14 residues. With 5 bases removed from V and 6 bases from J, the gap between germline ends came to 14 bases. The CDR3 sequence is CASSPRDPSQPQHF. In nucleotides, the CDR3 is TGTGCCAGCAGTCCCCGGGACCCAAGTCAGCCCCAGCATTTT.

As to this clonotype: A much larger clone lies a single base off, so this may be a read error. J is TRBJ2-5 and V is TRBV20-1, with D tentatively TRBD2 (5 bases). The CDR3 runs to 15 residues. Trimming stripped 0 bases from V and 1 base from J, with 12 bases between. The V gene's germline CDR1 is DFQATT and CDR2 SNEGSKA (reference sequence). CDR3 in amino acids: CSARDLRGTQETQYF. CDR3 bases: TGCAGTGCTAGAGACTTACGGGGAACCCAAGAGACCCAGTACTTC.

Many counts were recorded for this clonotype. The chain couples TRBV18 to TRBJ1-1; D remains unclear. This CDR3 region has 14 residues. Trimming shortened V by 2 bases and J by 4 bases, and 11 bases separated the two germline ends. The germline CDR1 and CDR2 sequences are KGHSH and LQKENI. CDR3 region: CASSPTLGGTEAFF. The CDR3 DNA follows: TGTGCCAGCTCACCAACCTTGGGTGGCACTGAAGCTTTCTTT. Full variable domain (remainder filled in from reference TRBV18 and TRBJ1-1): NAGVMQNPRHLVRRRGQEARLRCSPMKGHSHVYWYRQLPEEGLKFMVYLQKENIIDESGMPKERFSAEFPKEGPSILRIQQVVRGDSAAYFCASSPTLGGTEAFFGQGTRLTVV.

In its sample, this clonotype was seen a few times. The V and J genes are TRBV6-5 and TRBJ2-7, with D unresolved. V was clipped by 0 bases and J by 6 bases, with 9 bases between them. The CDR3 is 13 amino acids. Germline loops: CDR1 MNHEY, CDR2 SVGAGI. Here the CDR3 reads CASSYSSVREQYF. CDR3 DNA sequence: TGTGCCAGCAGTTACTCGAGCGTTCGCGAGCAGTACTTC.

This clonotype was picked up many times. The genes are TRBV5-1 and TRBJ1-1; 7 bases match TRBD1. The CDR3 totals 14 residues. Germline CDR1 SGHRS, CDR2 YFSETQ. After removal of 0 bases from V and 9 bases from J, the junction contained 8 bases not matched to a gene. DNA of the CDR3: TGCGCCAGCAGCTTGGGGGGTCCGGGACAGCAAGCTTTCTTT. It specifies CASSLGGPGQQAFF.

This clonotype was recorded a few times. The chain couples TRBV12-3 or TRBV12-4 to TRBJ2-1, with 10 bases fitting TRBD1. V was pared by 5 bases and J by 8 bases, with 9 bases of the junction left unmatched. This CDR3 has 15 residues. CDR3 nucleotides: TGTGCCAGCAGTCAAACCGGGACAGGGGACCATGAGCAGTTCTTC. This translates into CASSQTGTGDHEQFF.

The chain has TRBV6-4 and TRBJ2-2; unclear D gene. V was shortened by 0 bases and J by 6 bases, with 8 bases between the two germline ends. Germline V CDR1 and CDR2: MRHNA, SNTAGT. The CDR3 extends over 14 amino acids. CDR3 in amino acids: CASSDSGVAGELFF. The DNA of the CDR3 is TGTGCCAGCAGTGACTCTGGGGTAGCCGGGGAGCTGTTTTTT.

As to this clonotype: This may come from a read error, since a much larger clone is one base off. The chain joins TRBV3-1 to TRBJ2-7; D is undetermined. The CDR3 spans 14 residues. The germline CDR1 and CDR2 sequences are LGHDT and YNNKEL (reference sequence). The DNA of the CDR3 is TGTACCAGCAGCCAAAGTAGCCCCGCCTGGGAGCAGTACTTC. As protein: CTSSQSSPAWEQYF.

V and J are TRBV29-1 and TRBJ2-7; TRBD1 agrees at 8 bases. CDR3 size: 14 residues. The germline CDR1 and CDR2 sequences are SQVTM and ANQGSEA. Trimming cost V 5 bases and J 3 bases; bases outside gene matches: 9. In DNA form, the CDR3 reads TGCAGCGTTAGATACAGGGGGGCTTTCTACGAGCAGTACTTC. Translation: CSVRYRGAFYEQYF.

Many counts were recorded for this clonotype. The chain employs TRBV27 and TRBJ2-7, with 11 bases aligning to TRBD1. Trimming at V came to 6 bases and at J to 9 bases, leaving 10 bases not matched to a gene. The germline gives CDR1 MNHEY, CDR2 SMNVEV (reference sequence). This CDR3 region has 14 residues. The CDR3 protein is CASSPGTGGLGQYF. In DNA form, the CDR3 reads TGTGCCAGCAGCCCCGGGACAGGGGGGCTAGGGCAGTACTTC.

V and J are TRBV6-2 or TRBV6-3 and TRBJ2-3; 7 bases fit TRBD2. With 6 bases clipped from V and 0 bases from J, the junction kept 6 bases outside the gene matches. Germline loops: CDR1 MNHEY, CDR2 SVGEGT. The CDR3 spans 15 residues. The CDR3 sequence is CASRVSGSSTDTQYF. CDR3 DNA sequence: TGTGCCAGCAGAGTTAGCGGGTCTAGCACAGATACGCAGTATTTT.

This clonotype was detected many times. V and J are TRBV7-9 and TRBJ1-5; D remains unclear. Looked up from germline, CDR1 is SEHNR and CDR2 is FQNEAQ (reference sequence). The CDR3 sequence is 14 residues long. V was cut by 2 bases and J by 1 base, with 6 bases left in between. Here the CDR3 DNA reads TGTGCCAGCAGCTTACCCGACAGCAATCAGCCCCAGCATTTT. Residues: CASSLPDSNQPQHF.

This clonotype was recorded a few times. This sequence joins TRBV4-1 and TRBJ1-1, with a weak D call TRBD1 (5 bases). This CDR3 has 15 residues. The germline CDR1 and CDR2 sequences are MGHRA and YSYEKL. Trimming left V 1 base short and J 4 bases short, with 13 bases between. CDR3 sequence (DNA): TGCGCCAGCAGCCAAGGTTCGGGGGTGGGCACTGAAGCTTTCTTT. Translation: CASSQGSGVGTEAFF.

The rearrangement links TRBV3-1 to TRBJ2-5, with D possibly TRBD1 on 6 matching bases. The CDR3 covers 13 residues. V lost 5 bases and J 4 bases, leaving 11 bases between the germline ends. The germline V gene has CDR1 LGHDT and CDR2 YNNKEL (reference sequence). The CDR3 nucleotides read TGTGCCAGCAGCACAGGGTTGGTAGAGACCCAGTACTTC. Its translation is CASSTGLVETQYF.